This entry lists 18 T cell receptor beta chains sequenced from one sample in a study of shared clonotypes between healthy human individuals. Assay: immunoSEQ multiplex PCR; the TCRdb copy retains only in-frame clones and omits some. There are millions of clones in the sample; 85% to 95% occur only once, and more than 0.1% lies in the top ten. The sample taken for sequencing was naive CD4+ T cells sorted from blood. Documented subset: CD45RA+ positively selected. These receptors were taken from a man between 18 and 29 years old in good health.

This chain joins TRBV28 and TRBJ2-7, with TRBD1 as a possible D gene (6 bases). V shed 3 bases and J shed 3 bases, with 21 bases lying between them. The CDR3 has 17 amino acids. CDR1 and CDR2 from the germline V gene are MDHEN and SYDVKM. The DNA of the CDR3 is TGTGCCAGCAGTTTCAAACAGGGATCCAACGAAGGCTACGAGCAGTACTTC. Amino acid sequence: CASSFKQGSNEGYEQYF.

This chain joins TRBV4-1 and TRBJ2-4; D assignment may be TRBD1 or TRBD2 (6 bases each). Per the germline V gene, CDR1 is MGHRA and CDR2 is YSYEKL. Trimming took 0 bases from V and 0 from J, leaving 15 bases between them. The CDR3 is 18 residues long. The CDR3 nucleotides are TGCGCCAGCAGCCAAGAGGGACGGGGGACAATAGCCAAAAACATTCAGTACTTC. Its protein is CASSQEGRGTIAKNIQYF.

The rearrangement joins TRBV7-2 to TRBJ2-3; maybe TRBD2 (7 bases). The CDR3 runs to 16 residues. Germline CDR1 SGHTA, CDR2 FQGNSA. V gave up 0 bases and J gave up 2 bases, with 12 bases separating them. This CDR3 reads CASSLAGGAATDTQYF. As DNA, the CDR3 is TGTGCCAGCAGCTTAGCAGGGGGGGCGGCCACAGATACGCAGTATTTT.

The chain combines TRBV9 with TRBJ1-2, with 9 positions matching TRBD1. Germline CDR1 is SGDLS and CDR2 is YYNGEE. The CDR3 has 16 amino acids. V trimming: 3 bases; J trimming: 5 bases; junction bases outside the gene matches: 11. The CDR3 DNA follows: TGTGCCAGCAGCGCCGTCCCCGGGACAGGGCCTTATGGCTACACCTTC. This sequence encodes CASSAVPGTGPYGYTF.

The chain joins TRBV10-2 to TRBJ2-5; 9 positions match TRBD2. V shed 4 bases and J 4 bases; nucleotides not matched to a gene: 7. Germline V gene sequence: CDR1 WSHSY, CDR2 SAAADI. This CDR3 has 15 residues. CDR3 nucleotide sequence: TGCGCCAGCAGTGCTCAAGCGGGGGGCCGAGAGACCCAGTACTTC. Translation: CASSAQAGGRETQYF.

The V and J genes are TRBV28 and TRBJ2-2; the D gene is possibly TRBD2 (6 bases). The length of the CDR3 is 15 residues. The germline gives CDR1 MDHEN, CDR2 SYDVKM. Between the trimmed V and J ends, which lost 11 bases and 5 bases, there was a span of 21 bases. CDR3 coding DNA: TGTGCCGCCTGCTCACCTTCGGCGGGGACCGGGGAGCTGTTTTTT. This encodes CAACSPSAGTGELFF.

In nucleotides, the CDR3 is TGTGCCATCAGCTGGGACGGCAAGACCTACGAGCAGTACTTC. It is translated as CAISWDGKTYEQYF. The V gene is TRBV10-3, the J gene TRBJ2-7; possibly TRBD1 or TRBD2 for D (5 bases each). Germline V CDR1 and CDR2: ENHRY, SYGVKD. The length of the CDR3 is 14 residues. With 6 bases removed from V and 2 bases from J, the gap between germline ends came to 14 bases.

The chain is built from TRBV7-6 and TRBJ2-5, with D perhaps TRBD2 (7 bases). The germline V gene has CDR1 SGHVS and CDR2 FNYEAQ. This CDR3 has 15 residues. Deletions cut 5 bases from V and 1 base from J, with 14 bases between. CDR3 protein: CASSETGGSQETQYF. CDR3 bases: TGTGCCAGCAGCGAAACGGGGGGCTCCCAAGAGACCCAGTACTTC.

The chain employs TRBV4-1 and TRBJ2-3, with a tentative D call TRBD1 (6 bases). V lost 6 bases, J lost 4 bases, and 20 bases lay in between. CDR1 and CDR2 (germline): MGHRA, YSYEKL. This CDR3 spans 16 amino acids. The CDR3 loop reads CASSRTGSKKSDTQYF. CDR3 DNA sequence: TGCGCCAGCAGTCGAACAGGGTCGAAAAAGTCAGATACGCAGTATTTT.

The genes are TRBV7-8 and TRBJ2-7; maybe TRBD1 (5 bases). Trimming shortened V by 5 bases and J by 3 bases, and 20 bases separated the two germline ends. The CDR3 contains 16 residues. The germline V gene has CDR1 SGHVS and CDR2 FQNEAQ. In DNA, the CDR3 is TGTGCCAGCAGCCCACACCCGCAAGGGGCCTACTACGAGCAGTACTTC. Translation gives CASSPHPQGAYYEQYF.

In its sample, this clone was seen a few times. DNA for the CDR3: TGCAGCGCAGAAAGGTGGACTGAAGCTTTCTTT. This codes for CSAERWTEAFF. The gene calls are TRBV29-1 and TRBJ1-1, with D unresolved. The CDR3 is 11 residues long. Germline CDR1 and CDR2: SQVTM and ANQGSEA. The V and J ends lost 7 bases and 5 bases respectively, with 11 bases between them.

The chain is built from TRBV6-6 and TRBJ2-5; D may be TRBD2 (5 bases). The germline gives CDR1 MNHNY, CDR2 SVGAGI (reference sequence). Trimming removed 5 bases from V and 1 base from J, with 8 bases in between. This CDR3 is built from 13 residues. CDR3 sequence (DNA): TGTGCCAGCAGTAGGGAGCTCCAAGAGACCCAGTACTTC. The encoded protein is CASSRELQETQYF.

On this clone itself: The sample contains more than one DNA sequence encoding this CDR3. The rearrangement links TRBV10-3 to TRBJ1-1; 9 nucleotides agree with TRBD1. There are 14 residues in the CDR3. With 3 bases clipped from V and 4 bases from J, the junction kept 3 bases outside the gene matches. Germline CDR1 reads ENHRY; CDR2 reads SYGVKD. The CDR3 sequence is CAISDGQGSTEAFF. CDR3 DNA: TGTGCCATCAGTGATGGACAGGGGAGCACTGAAGCTTTCTTT.

The chain's CDR3 is CASSPSSGGGEQYF. CDR3 DNA: TGTGCCAGCAGCCCGTCTTCAGGGGGAGGTGAGCAGTACTTC. The chain has TRBV5-4 and TRBJ2-7; possibly TRBD1 for D (7 bases). CDR3 length: 14 amino acids. V lost 4 bases to trimming and J lost 7 bases, with 18 bases between them. Germline V gene sequence: CDR1 SGHNT, CDR2 YYREEE (reference sequence). The variable domain in full, with the rest retrieved from reference TRBV5-4 and TRBJ2-7, is ETGVTQSPTHLIKTRGQQVTLRCSSQSGHNTVSWYQQALGQGPQFIFQYYREEENGRGNFPPRFSGLQFPNYSSELNVNALELDDSALYLCASSPSSGGGEQYFGPGTRLTVT.

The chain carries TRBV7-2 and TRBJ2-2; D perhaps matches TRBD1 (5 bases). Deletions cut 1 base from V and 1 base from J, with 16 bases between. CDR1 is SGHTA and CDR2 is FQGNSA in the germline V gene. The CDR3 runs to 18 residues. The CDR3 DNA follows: TGTGCCAGCAGCTTAGATTCTCCAGGGCCCGTGAACACCGGGGAGCTGTTTTTT. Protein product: CASSLDSPGPVNTGELFF.

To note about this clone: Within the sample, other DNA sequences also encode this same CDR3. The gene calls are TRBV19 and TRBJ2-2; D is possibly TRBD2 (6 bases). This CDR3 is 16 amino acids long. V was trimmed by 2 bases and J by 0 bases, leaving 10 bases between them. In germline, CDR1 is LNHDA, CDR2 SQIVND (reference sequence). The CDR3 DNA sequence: TGTGCCAGTAGTATATTAACGGGAGCGAACACCGGGGAGCTGTTTTTT. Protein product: CASSILTGANTGELFF. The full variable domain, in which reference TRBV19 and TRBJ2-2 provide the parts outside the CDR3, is DGGITQSPKYLFRKEGQNVTLSCEQNLNHDAMYWYRQDPGQGLRLIYYSQIVNDFQKGDIAEGYSVSREKKESFPLTVTSAQKNPTAFYLCASSILTGANTGELFFGEGSRLTVL.

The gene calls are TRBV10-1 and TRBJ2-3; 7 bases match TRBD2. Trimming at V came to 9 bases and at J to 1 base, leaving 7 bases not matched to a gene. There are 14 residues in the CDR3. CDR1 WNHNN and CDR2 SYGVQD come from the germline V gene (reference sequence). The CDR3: CASSAGTGTDTQYF. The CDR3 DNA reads TGCGCCAGTTCAGCGGGGACGGGCACAGATACGCAGTATTTT.

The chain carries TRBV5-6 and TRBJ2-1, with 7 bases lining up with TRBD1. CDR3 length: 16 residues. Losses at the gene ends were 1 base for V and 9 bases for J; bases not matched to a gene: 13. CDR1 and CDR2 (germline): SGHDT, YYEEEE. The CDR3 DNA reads TGTGCCAGCAGCTTGCTGGACAGGTGGTTCGCGAGTGAGCAGTTCTTC. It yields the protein CASSLLDRWFASEQFF.